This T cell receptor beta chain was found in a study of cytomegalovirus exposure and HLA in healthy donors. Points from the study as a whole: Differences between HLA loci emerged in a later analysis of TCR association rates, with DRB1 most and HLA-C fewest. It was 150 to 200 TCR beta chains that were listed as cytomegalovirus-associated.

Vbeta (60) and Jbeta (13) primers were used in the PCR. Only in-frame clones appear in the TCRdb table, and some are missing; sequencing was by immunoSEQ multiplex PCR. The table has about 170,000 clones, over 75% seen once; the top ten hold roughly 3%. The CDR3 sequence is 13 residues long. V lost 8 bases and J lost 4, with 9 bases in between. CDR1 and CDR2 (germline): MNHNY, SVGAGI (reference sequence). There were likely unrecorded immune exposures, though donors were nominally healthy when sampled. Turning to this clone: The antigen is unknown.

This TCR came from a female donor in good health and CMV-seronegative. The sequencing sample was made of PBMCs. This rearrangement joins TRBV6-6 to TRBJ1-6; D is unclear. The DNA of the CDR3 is TGTGCCAGCGGGAGTCTTTATAATTCACCCCTCCACTTT. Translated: CASGSLYNSPLHF.